Listed below are T cell receptor beta chains from one sample, sequenced in a study of blood T cells in healthy people across ages. TCRdb used MiXCR to reprocess the 5' RACE reads, holding one entry per CDR3 protein. The sample shows 700,000 to 900,000 distinct CDR3 sequences, around a quarter of them seen only once. The same data also contributed to another study, on T cells of mothers and their children.

The material sequenced was blood. These receptors all stem from a boy younger than 18 in good health. The CDR3 runs from the conserved cysteine through the conserved F or W. A D gene is named only where the DNA matches it firmly. Clone sizes are given selectively: once, few, many, or a class where the clone is expanded.

J gene,clone size,V gene,D gene,CDR3 DNA,CDR3 protein
TRBJ2-1,-,TRBV6-1,TRBD2,TGTGCCAGCAGGCGACAAGGACTAGCGGGTGAGCAGTTCTTC,CASRRQGLAGEQFF
TRBJ2-5,few,TRBV7-3,-,TGTGCCAGCAGCCCAGGCGGGTCTCCAGTAGAGACCCAGTACTTC,CASSPGGSPVETQYF
TRBJ2-5,few,TRBV12-5,-,TGTGCTAGTGGTTTTTCAGGGGGGGGCGAGACCCAGTACTTC,CASGFSGGGETQYF
TRBJ1-6,few,TRBV28,TRBD1,TGTGCCGCGGGGACAGGTGTCTCCTATAATTCACCCCTCCACTTT,CAAGTGVSYNSPLHF
TRBJ2-1,few,TRBV10-3,TRBD1,TGTGCCATCAGAGAAGGGGGCAGCTCCTACAATGAGCAGTTCTTC,CAIREGGSSYNEQFF
TRBJ2-3,once,TRBV2,TRBD1,TGTGCCAGCAGGACAGGGAACCCAGATACGCAGTATTTT,CASRTGNPDTQYF
TRBJ1-2,-,TRBV28,-,TGTGCCAGCAGTCCCAACACAGGCCCCTATGGCTACACCTTC,CASSPNTGPYGYTF
TRBJ2-2,-,TRBV29-1,TRBD2,TGCAGCGTTGGCGTAGCGGGGGTGCACACCGGGGAGCTGTTTTTT,CSVGVAGVHTGELFF
TRBJ1-2,few,TRBV6-1,TRBD1,TGTGCCAGCAGTGAACAAGGGGACAGCTATGGCTACACCTTC,CASSEQGDSYGYTF
TRBJ2-3,-,TRBV7-3,TRBD1,TGTGCCAGCAGCTCCCCGGGCGGGACAGGGAGACCTAGGCCCCAGTATTTT,CASSSPGGTGRPRPQYF
TRBJ1-1,-,TRBV15,-,TGTGCCACCAGCAGAGATTTCAGCGGGCAGGGACTAACTGAAGCTTTCTTT,CATSRDFSGQGLTEAFF
TRBJ1-1,-,TRBV12-3/TRBV12-4,-,TGTGCCAGCACCGCCGGCGGCACTGAAGCTTTCTTT,CASTAGGTEAFF
TRBJ2-2,few,TRBV7-9,-,TGTGCCAGCAGCTCCCTCGGGCTCATAAAGGGTACCGGGGAGCTGTTTTTT,CASSSLGLIKGTGELFF
TRBJ1-6,-,TRBV20-1,-,TGCAGTGCTAGAGATCAAGGAGCTTCACCCCTCCACTTT,CSARDQGASPLHF
TRBJ2-5,-,TRBV5-1,-,TGCGCCAGCAGCCCGGGCCCAGACGGGGAGACCCAGTACTTC,CASSPGPDGETQYF
TRBJ2-5,few,TRBV10-3,-,TGTGCCACAAAGGGGGGACAGAAAGAGACCCAGTACTTC,CATKGGQKETQYF
TRBJ2-3,-,TRBV9,-,TGTGCCAGCAGGGGTGGAGGGTTCACAGATACGCAGTATTTT,CASRGGGFTDTQYF
TRBJ1-4,-,TRBV12-3/TRBV12-4,-,TGTGCCAGCAGTTTATACGGCCACTATGAAAAACTGTTTTTT,CASSLYGHYEKLFF
TRBJ2-5,-,TRBV20-1,TRBD2,TGCAGTGCTATGCTAGCGGGGTTACAAGAGACCCAGTACTTC,CSAMLAGLQETQYF
TRBJ2-5,-,TRBV10-3,-,TGTGCCATCAGTGCATCCCAGTTCGGGGAAGAGACCCAGTACTTC,CAISASQFGEETQYF
TRBJ1-5,few,TRBV12-3/TRBV12-4,-,TGTGCCAGCAGTTTTACCCGAGGGGGGGGTCAGCCCCAGCATTTT,CASSFTRGGGQPQHF
TRBJ2-1,-,TRBV12-3/TRBV12-4,-,TGTGCCAGCACCCAGTCCGGGATGTCCTTCAATGAGCAGTTCTTC,CASTQSGMSFNEQFF
TRBJ1-2,-,TRBV5-1,TRBD1,TGCGCCAGCAGCCTGGACAGGGGACAAGGCTACACCTTC,CASSLDRGQGYTF
TRBJ2-6,few,TRBV28,TRBD2,TGTGCCAGCAGTTTGGGGAGGGAGGCGTCTGGGGCCAACGTCCTGACTTTC,CASSLGREASGANVLTF
TRBJ2-1,few,TRBV9,TRBD2,TGTGCCAGCAGCGTGGATGCGGGGGGGGCCCACTACAATGAGCAGTTCTTC,CASSVDAGGAHYNEQFF
TRBJ2-7,few,TRBV20-1,-,TGCAGTGCAAAGACAGAGTCCTACGAGCAGTACTTC,CSAKTESYEQYF